This entry is about one T cell receptor (beta chain). Sequencing libraries for TCR beta were prepared with iRepertoire HTBI primers and Arm-PCR of CDR3 regions. TCRdb redid the calling of the multiplex PCR reads with MiXCR, one entry per CDR3 protein. The data contain over 350,000 distinct CDR3 sequences, 14% to 15% of them seen just once; the ten biggest clones take up about 8.3%. Sample time point: newly diagnosed GD, antithyroid drugs for less than 3 months. Extracted PBMC RNA gave rise to the TCR library. Trimming removed 4 bases from V and 5 bases from J; junction bases left unmatched: 11. The CDR3 consists of 17 residues. Germline V gene lookup returns CDR1 SGDLS and CDR2 YYNGEE. These data come from a study of regulatory T cells in long-lasting Graves disease. This sample was also put to use in a study of T cells in Graves' hyperthyroidism and ophthalmopathy. That work contributes: Graves' hyperthyroidism is called stable when ophthalmopathy does not progress within 18 months.

The starting material was peripheral blood mononuclear cells (PBMCs), obtained at new diagnosis, from a patient treated with antithyroid drugs. This clonotype originated in a woman in her thirties or forties with Graves disease. The V call is TRBV9, the J call TRBJ2-7; TRBD2 matches at 14 bases. As DNA, the CDR3 is TGTGCCAGCAGCCCGGAATGGGGGACTAGCGGGGGTGACGAGCAGTACTTC. The encoded protein is CASSPEWGTSGGDEQYF.